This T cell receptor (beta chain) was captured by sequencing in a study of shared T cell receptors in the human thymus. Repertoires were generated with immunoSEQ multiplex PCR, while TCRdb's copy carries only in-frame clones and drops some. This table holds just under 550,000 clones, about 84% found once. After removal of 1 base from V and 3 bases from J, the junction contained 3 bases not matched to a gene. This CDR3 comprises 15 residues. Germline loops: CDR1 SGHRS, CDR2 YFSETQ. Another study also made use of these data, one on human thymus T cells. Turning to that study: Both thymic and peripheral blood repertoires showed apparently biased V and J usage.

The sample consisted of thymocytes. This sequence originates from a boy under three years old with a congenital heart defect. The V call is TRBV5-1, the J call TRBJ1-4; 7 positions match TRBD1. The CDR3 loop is CASSLRGTANEKLFF. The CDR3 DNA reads TGCGCCAGCAGCTTGAGGGGGACAGCTAATGAAAAACTGTTTTTT. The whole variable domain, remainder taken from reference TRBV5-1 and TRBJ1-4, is KAGVTQTPRYLIKTRGQQVTLSCSPISGHRSVSWYQQTPGQGLQFLFEYFSETQRNKGNFPGRFSGRQFSNSRSEMNVSTLELGDSALYLCASSLRGTANEKLFFGSGTQLSVL.